This TCR beta chain was captured by sequencing in a study of control samples from healthy donors and cancer patients. Measured with immunoSEQ multiplex PCR; TCRdb has only the in-frame clones, and not every one. The repertoire holds approximately 190,000 clones, with about 89% as singletons. Between the trimmed V and J ends, which lost 4 bases and 4 bases, there was a span of 20 bases. This CDR3 comprises 17 residues. Per germline, CDR1 MNHEY and CDR2 SVGEGT. This clone has just one count. The gene calls are TRBV6-2 or TRBV6-3 and TRBJ1-5, with D maybe TRBD1 (5 bases). The specimen sequenced was blood. The TCR sequence derives from a man under 40 in good health. The CDR3 region is CASSSGFDRVFNQPQHF. The CDR3 DNA sequence: TGTGCCAGCAGTTCGGGATTCGACAGAGTCTTTAATCAGCCCCAGCATTTT.